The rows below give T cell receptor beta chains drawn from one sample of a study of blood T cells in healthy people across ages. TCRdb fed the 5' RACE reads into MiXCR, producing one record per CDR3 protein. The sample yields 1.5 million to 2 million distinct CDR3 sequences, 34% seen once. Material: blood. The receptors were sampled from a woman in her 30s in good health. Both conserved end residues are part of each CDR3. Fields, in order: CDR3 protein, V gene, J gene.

CDR3aa: CASSLVGGQGYNEQFF; v_gene: TRBV5-6; j_gene: TRBJ2-1
CDR3aa: CASSQGLAGSSYNSPLHF; v_gene: TRBV3-1; j_gene: TRBJ1-6
CDR3aa: CSALSGGYEQYF; v_gene: TRBV20-1; j_gene: .
CDR3aa: CSARELVINSGANVLTF; v_gene: TRBV20-1; j_gene: TRBJ2-6
CDR3aa: CASSYHRGRDYGYTF; v_gene: TRBV6-5; j_gene: TRBJ1-2
CDR3aa: CASSQVDSRLTYNSPLHF; v_gene: TRBV4-1; j_gene: TRBJ1-6
CDR3aa: CSASPGGLAEWLRGGETQYF; v_gene: TRBV20-1; j_gene: TRBJ2-5
CDR3aa: CASSQGAGAASKQQFF; v_gene: TRBV3-1; j_gene: TRBJ2-1
CDR3aa: CATKGIREQYF; v_gene: TRBV6-1; j_gene: TRBJ2-4
CDR3aa: CASSFTGDHGYTF; v_gene: TRBV6-6; j_gene: TRBJ1-2